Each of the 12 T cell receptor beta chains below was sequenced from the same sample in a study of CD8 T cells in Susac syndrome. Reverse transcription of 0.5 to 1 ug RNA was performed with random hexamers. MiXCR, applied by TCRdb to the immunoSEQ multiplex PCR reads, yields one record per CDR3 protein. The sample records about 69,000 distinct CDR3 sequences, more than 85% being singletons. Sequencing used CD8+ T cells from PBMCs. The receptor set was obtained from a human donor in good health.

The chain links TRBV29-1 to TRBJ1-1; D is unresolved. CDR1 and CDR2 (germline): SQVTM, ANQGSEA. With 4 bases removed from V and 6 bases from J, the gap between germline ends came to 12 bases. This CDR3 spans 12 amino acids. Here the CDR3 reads CSVVGGRPEAFF. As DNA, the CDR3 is TGCAGCGTTGTGGGAGGGAGGCCTGAAGCTTTCTTT.

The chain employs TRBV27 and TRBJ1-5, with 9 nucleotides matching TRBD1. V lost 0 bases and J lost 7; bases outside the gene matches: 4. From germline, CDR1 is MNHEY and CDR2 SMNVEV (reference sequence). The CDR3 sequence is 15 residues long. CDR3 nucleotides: TGTGCCAGCAGTTTATCTGGGACAGGGTCCCAGCCCCAGCATTTT. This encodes CASSLSGTGSQPQHF.

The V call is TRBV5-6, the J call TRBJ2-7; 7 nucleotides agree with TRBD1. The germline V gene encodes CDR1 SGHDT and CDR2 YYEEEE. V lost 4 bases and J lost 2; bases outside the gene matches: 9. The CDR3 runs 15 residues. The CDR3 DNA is TGTGCCAGCAGCAGTGGACAGGACATCCCCTACGAGCAGTACTTC. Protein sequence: CASSSGQDIPYEQYF.

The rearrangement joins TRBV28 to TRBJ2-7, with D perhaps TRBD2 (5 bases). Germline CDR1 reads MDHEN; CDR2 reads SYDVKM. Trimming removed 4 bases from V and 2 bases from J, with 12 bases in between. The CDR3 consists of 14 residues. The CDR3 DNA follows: TGTGCCAGCAGTTCAACATTGAGGGCCTACGAGCAGTACGTC. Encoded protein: CASSSTLRAYEQYV.

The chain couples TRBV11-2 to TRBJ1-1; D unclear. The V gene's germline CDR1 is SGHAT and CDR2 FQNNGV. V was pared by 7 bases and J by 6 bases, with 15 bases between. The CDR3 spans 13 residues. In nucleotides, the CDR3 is TGTGCCAGCACCTTTACTACTCTCGCTGAAGCTTTCTTT. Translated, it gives CASTFTTLAEAFF. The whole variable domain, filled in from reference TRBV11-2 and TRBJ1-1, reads EAGVAQSPRYKIIEKRQSVAFWCNPISGHATLYWYQQILGQGPKLLIQFQNNGVVDDSQLPKDRFSAERLKGVDSTLKIQPAKLEDSAVYLCASTFTTLAEAFFGQGTRLTVV.

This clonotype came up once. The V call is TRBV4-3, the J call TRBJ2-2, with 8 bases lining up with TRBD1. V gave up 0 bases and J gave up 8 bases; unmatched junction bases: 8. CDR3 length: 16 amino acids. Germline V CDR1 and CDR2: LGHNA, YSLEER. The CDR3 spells CASSQDLGQGTGELFF. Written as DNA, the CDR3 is TGCGCCAGCAGCCAAGATCTCGGACAGGGAACGGGGGAGCTGTTTTTT.

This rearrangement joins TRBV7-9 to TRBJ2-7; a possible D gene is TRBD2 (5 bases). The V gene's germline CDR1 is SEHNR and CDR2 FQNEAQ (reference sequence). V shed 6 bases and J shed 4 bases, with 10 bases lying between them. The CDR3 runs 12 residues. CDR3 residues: CASSLGAYEQYF. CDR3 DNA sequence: TGTGCCAGCAGTTTGGGAGCTTACGAGCAGTACTTC.

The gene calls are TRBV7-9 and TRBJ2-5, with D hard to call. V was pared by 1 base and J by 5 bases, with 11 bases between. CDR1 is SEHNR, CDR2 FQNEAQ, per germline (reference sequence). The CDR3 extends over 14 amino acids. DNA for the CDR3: TGTGCCAGCAGCTTAGACCGAACCAGCGAGACCCAGTACTTC. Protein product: CASSLDRTSETQYF.

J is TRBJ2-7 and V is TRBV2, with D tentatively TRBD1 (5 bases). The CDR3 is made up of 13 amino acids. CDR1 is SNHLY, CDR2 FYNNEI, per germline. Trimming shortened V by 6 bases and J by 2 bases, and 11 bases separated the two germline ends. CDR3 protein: CASRVTVTYEQYF. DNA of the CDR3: TGTGCCAGCAGAGTGACAGTTACCTACGAGCAGTACTTC.

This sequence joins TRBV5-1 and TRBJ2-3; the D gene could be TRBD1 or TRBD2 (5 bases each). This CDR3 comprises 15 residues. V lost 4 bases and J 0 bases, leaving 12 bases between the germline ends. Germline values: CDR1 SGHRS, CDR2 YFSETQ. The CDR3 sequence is CASSPRGPSTDTQYF. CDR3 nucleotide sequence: TGCGCCAGCAGCCCACGGGGACCTAGCACAGATACGCAGTATTTT.

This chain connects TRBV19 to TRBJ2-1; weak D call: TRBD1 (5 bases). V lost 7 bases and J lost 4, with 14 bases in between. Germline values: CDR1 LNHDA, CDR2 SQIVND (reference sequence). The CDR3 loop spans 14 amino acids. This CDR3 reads CASTPGWGYNEQFF. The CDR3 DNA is TGTGCCAGTACCCCAGGGTGGGGATACAATGAGCAGTTCTTC.

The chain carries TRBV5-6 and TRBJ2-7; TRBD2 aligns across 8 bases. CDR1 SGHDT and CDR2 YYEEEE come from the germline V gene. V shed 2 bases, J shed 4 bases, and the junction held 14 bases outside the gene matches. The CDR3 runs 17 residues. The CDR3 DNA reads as TGTGCCAGCAGCTTAGTCTTGGCGTCGGGGGGGTTTTACGAGCAGTACGTC. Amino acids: CASSLVLASGGFYEQYV.